The rows below give T cell receptor beta chains drawn from one sample of a study of blood T cell repertoires in COVID-19. Only in-frame clones appear in the TCRdb table, and some are missing; sequencing was by immunoSEQ multiplex PCR. There are some 130,000 clones in the sample; around four fifths occur only once, and 9.5% to 12% lies in the top ten. The source material was peripheral blood. Receptors originate from a man aged 55 to 70 who had recovered from COVID-19. The CDR3 runs from the conserved cysteine through the conserved F or W. A D gene is named only where the DNA matches it firmly. A row's size may be missing; if present it is once, few, many or a size class.

D gene: .; V gene: TRBV5-1; clone size: .; J gene: TRBJ1-3; CDR3 DNA: TGCGCCAGCAGCTTGGCCGGGGTCTCTGGAAACACCATATATTTT; CDR3 protein: CASSLAGVSGNTIYF
D gene: .; V gene: TRBV4-1; clone size: .; J gene: TRBJ1-3; CDR3 DNA: TGCGCCAGCAGCCTCACCCAGGGGAGCTCTGGAAACACCATATATTTT; CDR3 protein: CASSLTQGSSGNTIYF
D gene: .; V gene: TRBV20-1; clone size: .; J gene: TRBJ1-1; CDR3 DNA: TGCAGTGCCACGGGGGGTGTGGCAGCTTTCTTT; CDR3 protein: CSATGGVAAFF
D gene: .; V gene: TRBV7-2; clone size: .; J gene: TRBJ1-5; CDR3 DNA: TGTGCCAGCAGCTTAGTGGGGGCGCAGGGCAATCAGCCCCAGCATTTT; CDR3 protein: CASSLVGAQGNQPQHF
D gene: .; V gene: TRBV2; clone size: .; J gene: TRBJ2-7; CDR3 DNA: TGTGCCAGCAGTGTAGAAGGTTCGGGCTACGAGCAGTACTTC; CDR3 protein: CASSVEGSGYEQYF
D gene: .; V gene: TRBV25-1; clone size: few; J gene: TRBJ2-7; CDR3 DNA: TGTGCCAGCTCATCTTCTGGGGGGATCTACGAGCAGTACTTC; CDR3 protein: CASSSSGGIYEQYF
D gene: .; V gene: TRBV6-5; clone size: .; J gene: TRBJ1-1; CDR3 DNA: TGTGCCAGCAGCCGAGGGGGGGGCATAGACACTGAAGCTTTCTTT; CDR3 protein: CASSRGGGIDTEAFF
D gene: TRBD2; V gene: TRBV2; clone size: few; J gene: TRBJ2-7; CDR3 DNA: TGTGCCAGCAGTCCGGGACTAGCGGGAGGCTCCTACGAGCAGTACTTC; CDR3 protein: CASSPGLAGGSYEQYF
D gene: .; V gene: TRBV19; clone size: .; J gene: TRBJ1-2; CDR3 DNA: TGTGCCAGTAGTAGGACAGCTAACTATGGCTACACCTTC; CDR3 protein: CASSRTANYGYTF
D gene: .; V gene: TRBV5-1; clone size: .; J gene: TRBJ2-5; CDR3 DNA: TGCGCCAGCAGCGCACAGGGAGAACGAGAGACCCAGTACTTC; CDR3 protein: CASSAQGERETQYF
D gene: TRBD1; V gene: TRBV5-8; clone size: .; J gene: TRBJ2-7; CDR3 DNA: TGTGCCAGCGGGACAGGGGACCTAGAAGTCTACGAGCAGTACTTC; CDR3 protein: CASGTGDLEVYEQYF
D gene: .; V gene: TRBV27; clone size: once; J gene: TRBJ2-3; CDR3 DNA: TGTGCCAGCAGTCCTGGGGACTTCACAGATACGCAGTATTTT; CDR3 protein: CASSPGDFTDTQYF
D gene: .; V gene: TRBV6-5; clone size: .; J gene: TRBJ2-3; CDR3 DNA: TGTGCCAGCGGAGGAGGGCAAGATACGCAGTATTTT; CDR3 protein: CASGGGQDTQYF
D gene: .; V gene: TRBV28; clone size: .; J gene: TRBJ1-6; CDR3 DNA: TGTGCCAGCAGTCCCGCCAACAGGGAATATAATTCACCCCTCCACTTT; CDR3 protein: CASSPANREYNSPLHF
D gene: .; V gene: TRBV7-3; clone size: .; J gene: TRBJ2-1; CDR3 DNA: TGTGCCAGCAGCTTAGCGGGACGTTACAATGAGCAGTTCTTC; CDR3 protein: CASSLAGRYNEQFF
D gene: TRBD1; V gene: TRBV28; clone size: .; J gene: TRBJ1-1; CDR3 DNA: TGTGCCAGCAGTCCAGCCGGACAGGATCATTTAGCTTTCTTT; CDR3 protein: CASSPAGQDHLAFF
D gene: .; V gene: TRBV4-3; clone size: .; J gene: TRBJ2-7; CDR3 DNA: TGCGCCAGCAGCCAAGGTTGGCAGGGCTCCTACGAGCAGTACTTC; CDR3 protein: CASSQGWQGSYEQYF
D gene: TRBD2; V gene: TRBV7-2; clone size: .; J gene: TRBJ2-7; CDR3 DNA: TGTGCCAGCAGCTTAGGGACTAGCGGGATCGGTGAGCAGTACTTC; CDR3 protein: CASSLGTSGIGEQYF
D gene: .; V gene: TRBV19; clone size: .; J gene: TRBJ1-6; CDR3 DNA: TGTGCCAGTGGTGAGTGGGCGCAGCCGAATTCACCCCTCCACTTT; CDR3 protein: CASGEWAQPNSPLHF
D gene: .; V gene: TRBV10-3; clone size: few; J gene: TRBJ1-6; CDR3 DNA: TGTGCCATCAATGGAGACGGCTCAGGGAATTCACCCCTCCACTTT; CDR3 protein: CAINGDGSGNSPLHF